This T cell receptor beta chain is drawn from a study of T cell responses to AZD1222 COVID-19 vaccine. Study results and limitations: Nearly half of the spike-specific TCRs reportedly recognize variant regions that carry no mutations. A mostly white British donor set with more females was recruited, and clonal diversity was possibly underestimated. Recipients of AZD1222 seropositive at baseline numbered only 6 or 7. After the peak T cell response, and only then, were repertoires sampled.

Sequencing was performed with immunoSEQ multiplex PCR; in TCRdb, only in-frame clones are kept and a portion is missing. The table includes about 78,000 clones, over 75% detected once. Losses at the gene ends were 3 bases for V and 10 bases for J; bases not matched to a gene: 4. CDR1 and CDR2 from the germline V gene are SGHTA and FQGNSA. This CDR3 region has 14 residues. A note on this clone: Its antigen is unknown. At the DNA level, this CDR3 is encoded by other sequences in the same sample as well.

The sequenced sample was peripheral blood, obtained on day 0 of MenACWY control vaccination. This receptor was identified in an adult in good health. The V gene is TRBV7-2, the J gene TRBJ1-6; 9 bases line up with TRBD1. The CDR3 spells CASSLGQGRSPLHF. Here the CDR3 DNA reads TGTGCCAGCAGCTTGGGACAGGGTCGATCACCCCTCCACTTT.